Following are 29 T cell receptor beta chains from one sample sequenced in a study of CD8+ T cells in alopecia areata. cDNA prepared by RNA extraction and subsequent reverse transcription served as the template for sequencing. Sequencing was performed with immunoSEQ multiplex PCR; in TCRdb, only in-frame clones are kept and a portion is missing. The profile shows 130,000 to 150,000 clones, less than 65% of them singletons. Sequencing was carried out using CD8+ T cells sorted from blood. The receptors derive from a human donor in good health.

The CDR3 coding sequence is TGTGCCAGCAGTTCGACAGGCCCCACAGATACGCAGTATTTT. Translated: CASSSTGPTDTQYF. This chain uses TRBV28 with TRBJ2-3; possibly TRBD1 for D (6 bases). The ends were cut back, 4 bases at V and 2 bases at J, with 10 bases in the middle. This CDR3 spans 14 amino acids. Germline V gene lookup returns CDR1 MDHEN and CDR2 SYDVKM.

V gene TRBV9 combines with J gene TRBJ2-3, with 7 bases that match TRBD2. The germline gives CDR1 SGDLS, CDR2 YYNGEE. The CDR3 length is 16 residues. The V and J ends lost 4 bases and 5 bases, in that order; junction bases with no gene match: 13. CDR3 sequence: CASSMRPGGRQDTQYF. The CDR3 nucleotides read TGTGCCAGCAGCATGAGACCGGGAGGACGCCAAGATACGCAGTATTTT.

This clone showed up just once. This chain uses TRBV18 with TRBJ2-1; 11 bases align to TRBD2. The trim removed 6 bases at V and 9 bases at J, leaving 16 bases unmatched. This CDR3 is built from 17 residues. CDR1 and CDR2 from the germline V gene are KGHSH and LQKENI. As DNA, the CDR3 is TGTGCCAGCTCCCGAGACCTCATAGCGGGAGGGCCCGGTGAGCAGTTCTTC. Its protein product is CASSRDLIAGGPGEQFF.

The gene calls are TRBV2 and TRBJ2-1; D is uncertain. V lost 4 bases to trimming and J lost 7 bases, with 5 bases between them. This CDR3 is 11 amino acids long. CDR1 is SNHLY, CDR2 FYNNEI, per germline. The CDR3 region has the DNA TGTGCCAGCAGTGTTATGAATGAGCAGTTCTTC. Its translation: CASSVMNEQFF.

The CDR3 DNA is TGTGCCACCTTGACAGGGAGTTCCTACGAGCAGTACTTC. Encoded protein: CATLTGSSYEQYF. The rearrangement uses TRBV15 and TRBJ2-7; TRBD1 agrees at 7 bases. CDR1 LNHNV and CDR2 YYDKDF come from the germline V gene (reference sequence). The CDR3 is 13 amino acids. V gave up 8 bases and J gave up 1 base; unmatched junction bases: 5. Based on the CDR3 plus reference TRBV15 and TRBJ2-7, the full variable domain is DAMVIQNPRYQVTQFGKPVTLSCSQTLNHNVMYWYQQKSSQAPKLLFHYYDKDFNNEADTPDNFQSRRPNTSFCFLDIRSPGLGDTAMYLCATLTGSSYEQYFGPGTRLTVT.

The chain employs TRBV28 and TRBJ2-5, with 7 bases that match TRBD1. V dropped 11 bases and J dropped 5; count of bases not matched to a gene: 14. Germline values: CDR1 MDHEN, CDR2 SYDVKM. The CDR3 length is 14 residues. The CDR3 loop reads CAGSPSRGPETQYF. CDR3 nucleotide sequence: TGTGCCGGGTCACCCTCGAGGGGGCCCGAGACCCAGTACTTC.

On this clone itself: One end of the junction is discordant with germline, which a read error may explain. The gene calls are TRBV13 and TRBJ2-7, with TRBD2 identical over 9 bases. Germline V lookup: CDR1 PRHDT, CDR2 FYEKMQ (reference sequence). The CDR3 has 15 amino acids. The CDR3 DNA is TGTGCCAGCAGCACTAGGCGGGAGGGCTCCCACGAGCAGTACTTC. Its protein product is CASSTRREGSHEQYF. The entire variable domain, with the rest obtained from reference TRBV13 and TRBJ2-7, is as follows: AAGVIQSPRHLIKEKRETATLKCYPIPRHDTVYWYQQGPGQDPQFLISFYEKMQSDKGSIPDRFSAQQFSDYHSELNMSSLELGDSALYFCASSTRREGSHEQYFGPGTRLTVT.

DNA for the CDR3: TGTGCCAGCAGCGCGCGCGCGGACAGTTCCTACGAGCAGTACTTC. The encoded protein is CASSARADSSYEQYF. This chain connects TRBV28 to TRBJ2-7, with D tentatively TRBD1 (6 bases). The CDR3 covers 15 residues. CDR1 and CDR2 (germline): MDHEN, SYDVKM. V lost 6 bases to trimming and J lost 1 base, with 16 bases between them.

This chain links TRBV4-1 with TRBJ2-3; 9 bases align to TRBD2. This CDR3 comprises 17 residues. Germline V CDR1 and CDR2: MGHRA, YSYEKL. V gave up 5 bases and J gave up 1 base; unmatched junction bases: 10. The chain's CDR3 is CASSFSPAGGRTDTQYF. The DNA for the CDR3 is TGCGCCAGCAGCTTCTCCCCAGCGGGAGGTCGCACAGATACGCAGTATTTT.

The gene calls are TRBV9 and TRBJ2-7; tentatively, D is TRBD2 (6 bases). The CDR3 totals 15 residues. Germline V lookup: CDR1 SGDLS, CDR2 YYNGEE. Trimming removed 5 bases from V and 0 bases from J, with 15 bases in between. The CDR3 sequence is CASSPIAEISYEQYF. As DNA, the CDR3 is TGTGCCAGCAGTCCTATAGCGGAAATCTCCTACGAGCAGTACTTC.

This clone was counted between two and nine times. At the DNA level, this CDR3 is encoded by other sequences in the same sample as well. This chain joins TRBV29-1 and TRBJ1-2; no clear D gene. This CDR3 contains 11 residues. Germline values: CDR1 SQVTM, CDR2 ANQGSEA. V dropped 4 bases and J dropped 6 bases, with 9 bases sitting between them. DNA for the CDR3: TGCAGCGTTGTAGGGAGGAATGGCTACACCTTC. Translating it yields CSVVGRNGYTF.

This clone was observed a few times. CDR3 sequence reads: CSVVQGMVGELFF. The CDR3 nucleotides read TGCAGCGTGGTACAGGGGATGGTGGGGGAGCTGTTTTTT. V gene TRBV29-1 combines with J gene TRBJ2-2; the match to TRBD1 covers 7 bases. The CDR3 is made up of 13 amino acids. V lost 6 bases to trimming and J lost 8 bases; unmatched junction nucleotides: 9. In germline, CDR1 is SQVTM, CDR2 ANQGSEA.

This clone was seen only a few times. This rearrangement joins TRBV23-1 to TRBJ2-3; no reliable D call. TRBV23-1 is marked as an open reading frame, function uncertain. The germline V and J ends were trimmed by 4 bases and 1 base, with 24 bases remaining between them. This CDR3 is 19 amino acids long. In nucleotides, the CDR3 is TGCGCCAGCAGTCCTATCGCAGCCGCGGTCAACGAATGCACAGATACGCAGTATTTT. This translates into CASSPIAAAVNECTDTQYF.

The CDR3 loop is CASRSPGANVLTF. The CDR3 nucleotides are TGTGCCAGCCGAAGCCCTGGGGCCAACGTCCTGACTTTC. The V and J genes are TRBV14 and TRBJ2-6; D unresolved. The CDR3 is 13 residues long. Germline V lookup: CDR1 SGHDN, CDR2 FVKESK. The germline V and J ends were trimmed by 8 bases and 2 bases, with 7 bases remaining between them.

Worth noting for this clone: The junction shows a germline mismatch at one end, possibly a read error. CDR3 in amino acids: CASSQDEALFF. The DNA of the CDR3 is TGCGCCAGCAGCCAAGATGAGGCCCTTTTCTTC. This chain joins TRBV4-1 and TRBJ2-7; no definite D call. Per the germline V gene, CDR1 is MGHRA and CDR2 is YSYEKL. CDR3 size: 11 residues.

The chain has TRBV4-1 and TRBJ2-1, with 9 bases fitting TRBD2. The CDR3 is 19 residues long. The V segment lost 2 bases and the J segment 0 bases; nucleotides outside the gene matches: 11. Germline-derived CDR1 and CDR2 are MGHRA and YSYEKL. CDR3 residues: CASSQMRLAEKSSYNEQFF. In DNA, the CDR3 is TGCGCCAGCAGCCAAATGAGACTAGCGGAGAAAAGCTCCTACAATGAGCAGTTCTTC.

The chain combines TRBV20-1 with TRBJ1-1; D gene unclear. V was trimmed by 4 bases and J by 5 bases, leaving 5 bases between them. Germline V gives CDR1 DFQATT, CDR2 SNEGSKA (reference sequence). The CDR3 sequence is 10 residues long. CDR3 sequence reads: CSATRTEAFF. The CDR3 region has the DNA TGCAGTGCTACCCGGACTGAAGCTTTCTTT.

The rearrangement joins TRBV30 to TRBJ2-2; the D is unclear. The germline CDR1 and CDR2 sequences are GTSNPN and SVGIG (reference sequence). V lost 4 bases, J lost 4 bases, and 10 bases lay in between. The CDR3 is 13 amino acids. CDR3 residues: CAWNSESTGELFF. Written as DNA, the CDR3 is TGTGCCTGGAATTCAGAGTCCACCGGGGAGCTGTTTTTT.

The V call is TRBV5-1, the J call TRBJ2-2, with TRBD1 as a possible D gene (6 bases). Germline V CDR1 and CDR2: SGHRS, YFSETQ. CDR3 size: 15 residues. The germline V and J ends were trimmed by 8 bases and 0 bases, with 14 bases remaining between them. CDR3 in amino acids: CASPSQGTNTGELFF. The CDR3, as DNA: TGCGCCAGTCCGAGCCAGGGGACGAACACCGGGGAGCTGTTTTTT.

CDR3 sequence (DNA): TGCAGCGCCGGGGGCTATGGCTATGGCTACACCTTC. This translates into CSAGGYGYGYTF. The V gene is TRBV29-1, the J gene TRBJ1-2, with D possibly matching TRBD1 (6 bases). This CDR3 comprises 12 residues. Germline CDR1 is SQVTM and CDR2 is ANQGSEA. Trimming stripped 7 bases from V and 4 bases from J, with 13 bases between.

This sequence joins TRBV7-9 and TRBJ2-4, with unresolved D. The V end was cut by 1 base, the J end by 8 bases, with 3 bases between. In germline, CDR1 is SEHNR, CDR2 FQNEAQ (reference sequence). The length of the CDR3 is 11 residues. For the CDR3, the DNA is TGTGCCAGCAGCTTAGGACACATTCAGTACTTC. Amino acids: CASSLGHIQYF. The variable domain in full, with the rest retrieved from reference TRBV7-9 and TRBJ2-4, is DTGVSQNPRHKITKRGQNVTFRCDPISEHNRLYWYRQTLGQGPEFLTYFQNEAQLEKSRLLSDRFSAERPKGSFSTLEIQRTEQGDSAMYLCASSLGHIQYFGAGTRLSVL.

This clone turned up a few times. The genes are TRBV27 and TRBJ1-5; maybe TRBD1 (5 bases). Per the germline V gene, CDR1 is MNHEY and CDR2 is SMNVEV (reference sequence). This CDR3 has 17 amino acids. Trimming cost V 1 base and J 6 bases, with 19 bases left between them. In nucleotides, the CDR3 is TGTGCCAGCAGTTTATTGGCCCCAGGGCAAAGAGGTCAGCCCCAGCATTTT. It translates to CASSLLAPGQRGQPQHF.

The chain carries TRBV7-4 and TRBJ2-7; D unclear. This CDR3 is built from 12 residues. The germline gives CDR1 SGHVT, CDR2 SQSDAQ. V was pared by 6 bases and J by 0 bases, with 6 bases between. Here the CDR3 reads CASSLSSYEQYF. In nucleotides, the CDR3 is TGTGCCAGCAGTTTAAGCTCCTACGAGCAGTACTTC.

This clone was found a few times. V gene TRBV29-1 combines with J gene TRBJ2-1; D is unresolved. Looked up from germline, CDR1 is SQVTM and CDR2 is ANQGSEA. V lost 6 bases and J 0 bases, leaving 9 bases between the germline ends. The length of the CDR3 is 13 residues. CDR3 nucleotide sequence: TGCAGCGTAACGGAGAGCTCCTACAATGAGCAGTTCTTC. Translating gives CSVTESSYNEQFF.

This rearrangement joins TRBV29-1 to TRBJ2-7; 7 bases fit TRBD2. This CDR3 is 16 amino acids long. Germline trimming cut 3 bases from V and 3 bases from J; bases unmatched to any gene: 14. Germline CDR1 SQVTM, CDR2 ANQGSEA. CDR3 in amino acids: CSVEGEPASGNYEQYF. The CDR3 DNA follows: TGCAGCGTTGAGGGTGAGCCGGCTAGCGGAAACTACGAGCAGTACTTC.

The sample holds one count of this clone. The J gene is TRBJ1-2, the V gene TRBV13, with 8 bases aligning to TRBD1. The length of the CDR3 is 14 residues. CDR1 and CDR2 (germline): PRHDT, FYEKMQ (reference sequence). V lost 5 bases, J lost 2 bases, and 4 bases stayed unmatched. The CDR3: CASSPGQGNYGYTF. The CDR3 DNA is TGTGCCAGCAGCCCAGGACAGGGCAACTATGGCTACACCTTC.

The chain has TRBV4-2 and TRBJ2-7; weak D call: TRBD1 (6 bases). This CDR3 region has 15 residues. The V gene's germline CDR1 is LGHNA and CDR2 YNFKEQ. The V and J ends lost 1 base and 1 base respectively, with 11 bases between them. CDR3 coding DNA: TGTGCCAGCAGCCAAGCACCGGGACAATCCTACGAGCAGTACTTC. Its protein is CASSQAPGQSYEQYF.

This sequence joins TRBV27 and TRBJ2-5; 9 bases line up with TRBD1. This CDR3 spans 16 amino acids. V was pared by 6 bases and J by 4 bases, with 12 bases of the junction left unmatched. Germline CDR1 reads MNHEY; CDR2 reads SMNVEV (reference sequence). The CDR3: CASRSIRDRDGETQYF. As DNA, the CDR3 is TGTGCCAGCAGATCAATCCGGGACAGGGACGGAGAGACCCAGTACTTC.

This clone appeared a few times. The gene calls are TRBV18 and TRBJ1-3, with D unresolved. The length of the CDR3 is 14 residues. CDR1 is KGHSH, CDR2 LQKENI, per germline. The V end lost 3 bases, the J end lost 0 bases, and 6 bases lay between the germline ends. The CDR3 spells CASSPYSSGNTIYF. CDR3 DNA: TGTGCCAGCTCACCGTACAGCTCTGGAAACACCATATATTTT.